This T cell receptor beta chain came from a study of shared clonotypes between healthy human individuals. Sequencing used immunoSEQ multiplex PCR; TCRdb keeps in-frame clones, though not all of them. In the table there are hundreds of thousands of clones, approximately 79% of which are singletons. This clone was counted only a few times. Its antigen is unknown. Study conclusions and caveats: Sampling covered nothing but blood. Tissue TCR repertoires likely differ from those found in blood.

All donors qualified as healthy HIV-negative adults and had experienced no recent acute infections or vaccinations. V dropped 5 bases and J dropped 4; count of bases not matched to a gene: 9. There are 16 residues in the CDR3. Germline V gene sequence: CDR1 LNHDA, CDR2 SQIVND (reference sequence). V gene TRBV19 combines with J gene TRBJ2-1; 9 positions agree with TRBD1. Sequencing was performed on memory CD4+ T cells sorted from blood. Subset here: CD45RA-negative fraction. The TCR was taken from a woman younger than 45 in good health. DNA of the CDR3: TGTGCCAGTAGTCGAACAGGGGGCAATATATACAATGAGCAGTTCTTC. This gives the protein CASSRTGGNIYNEQFF. Complete variable domain (other parts from reference TRBV19 and TRBJ2-1): DGGITQSPKYLFRKEGQNVTLSCEQNLNHDAMYWYRQDPGQGLRLIYYSQIVNDFQKGDIAEGYSVSREKKESFPLTVTSAQKNPTAFYLCASSRTGGNIYNEQFFGPGTRLTVL.